The 20 T cell receptor beta chains below come from one sample, sequenced in a study of T-cell memory formation after mild COVID-19. One entry per CDR3 protein, called by TCRdb with MiXCR from the 5' RACE reads. The table includes some 280,000 distinct CDR3 sequences, 15% to 20% detected once. Sequencing used PBMCs or a T cell subset sorted from them (not recorded which). The receptors stem from a man aged 18 to 30 who had mild COVID-19 (a few samples of this study predate the infection). Cell type and time point are not known.

This clonotype was counted only a few times. The chain recombines TRBV5-6 with TRBJ2-7, with a tentative D call TRBD1 (6 bases). Trimming removed 1 base from V and 6 bases from J, with 17 bases in between. The germline V gene encodes CDR1 SGHDT and CDR2 YYEEEE. This CDR3 region has 15 residues. CDR3 residues: CASSLFTPVRGEQYV. Written as DNA, the CDR3 is TGTGCCAGCAGCTTGTTTACCCCGGTCAGGGGCGAGCAGTACGTC.

V is TRBV4-1 and J is TRBJ1-2; 8 bases fit TRBD1. Germline CDR1 reads MGHRA; CDR2 reads YSYEKL. The CDR3 runs to 13 residues. Trimming cost V 5 bases and J 6 bases; bases outside gene matches: 5. DNA of the CDR3: TGCGCCAGCAGCTGGACAGGGAGTAATGGCTACACCTTC. Residues: CASSWTGSNGYTF.

This clonotype appeared many times. The CDR3 nucleotides are TGTGCCAGCAGCATGGGACAGATTAGCAATCAGCCCCAGCATTTT. Translation: CASSMGQISNQPQHF. The gene calls are TRBV5-6 and TRBJ1-5; 7 nucleotides align to TRBD1. The ends lost 4 bases at V and 0 bases at J; junction bases unmatched: 4. The CDR3 extends over 15 amino acids. Germline V gene sequence: CDR1 SGHDT, CDR2 YYEEEE. Combining the CDR3 with reference TRBV5-6 and TRBJ1-5 gives the whole variable domain DAGVTQSPTHLIKTRGQQVTLRCSPKSGHDTVSWYQQALGQGPQFIFQYYEEEERQRGNFPDRFSGHQFPNYSSELNVNALLLGDSALYLCASSMGQISNQPQHFGDGTRLSIL.

This clonotype was recorded many times. The chain recombines TRBV3-2 with TRBJ2-5; the DNA was not compared with TRBD2, the D call given in the table. TRBV3-2 is a pseudogene segment. The CDR3 covers 13 residues. The CDR3 reads CASSRVVAETQYF. CDR3 DNA sequence: TGTGCCAGCAGCCGCGTAGTCGCGGAGACCCAGTACTTC.

This clonotype was recorded at least ten times. This chain uses TRBV11-2 with TRBJ2-3; TRBD2 aligns across 12 bases. The CDR3 runs to 16 residues. Trimming at V came to 5 bases and at J to 7 bases, leaving 10 bases not matched to a gene. In germline, CDR1 is SGHAT, CDR2 FQNNGV. This CDR3 reads CASSQTLGLAGYTQYF. The CDR3 region has the DNA TGTGCCAGCAGCCAAACCTTGGGACTAGCGGGTTATACGCAGTATTTT. Variable domain in full (rest from reference TRBV11-2 and TRBJ2-3): EAGVAQSPRYKIIEKRQSVAFWCNPISGHATLYWYQQILGQGPKLLIQFQNNGVVDDSQLPKDRFSAERLKGVDSTLKIQPAKLEDSAVYLCASSQTLGLAGYTQYFGPGTRLTVL.

This clonotype appeared a few times. The CDR3 DNA reads TGTGCCAGCAGCCTCACGACAGGGGAACCCCTCCACTTT. Translation gives CASSLTTGEPLHF. This chain links TRBV4-2 with TRBJ1-6; 8 bases align to TRBD1. Trimming took 4 bases from V and 12 from J; bases not matched to a gene: 5. The V gene's germline CDR1 is LGHNA and CDR2 YNFKEQ. This CDR3 is 13 amino acids long.

This clonotype was counted between two and nine times. V and J are TRBV4-1 and TRBJ2-2; the match to TRBD1 covers 9 bases. This CDR3 has 16 residues. The V segment lost 1 base and the J segment 8 bases; nucleotides outside the gene matches: 8. Germline CDR1 is MGHRA and CDR2 is YSYEKL. CDR3 loop: CASSQGPGTGSGELFF. The CDR3 bases are TGCGCCAGCAGCCAAGGGCCGGGGACAGGGTCAGGGGAGCTGTTTTTT.

This clonotype has just a few counts. The J gene is TRBJ1-6, the V gene TRBV7-2; 7 nucleotides line up with TRBD1. This CDR3 region has 16 residues. From germline, CDR1 is SGHTA and CDR2 FQGNSA. Trimming removed 5 bases from V and 1 base from J; junction bases left unmatched: 5. The CDR3 DNA follows: TGTGCCAGCAGCCCACGACAGGGATCCTATAATTCACCCCTCCACTTT. Residues: CASSPRQGSYNSPLHF.

The rearrangement joins TRBV2 to TRBJ1-2; D is uncertain. Between the trimmed V and J ends, which lost 6 bases and 4 bases, there was a span of 15 bases. Germline-derived CDR1 and CDR2 are SNHLY and FYNNEI. CDR3 length: 14 residues. The CDR3 reads CASRINSRGYGYTF. In nucleotides, the CDR3 is TGTGCCAGCAGAATCAACAGCCGGGGCTATGGCTACACCTTC. Using reference TRBV2 and TRBJ1-2 for the parts outside the CDR3, the full variable domain is EPEVTQTPSHQVTQMGQEVILRCVPISNHLYFYWYRQILGQKVEFLVSFYNNEISEKSEIFDDQFSVERPDGSNFTLKIRSTKLEDSAMYFCASRINSRGYGYTFGSGTRLTVV.

The rearrangement links TRBV7-9 to TRBJ2-6; weak D call: TRBD1 (6 bases). The V gene lost 4 bases and the J gene lost 0 bases, with 22 bases spanning the gap. Germline CDR1 reads SEHNR; CDR2 reads FQNEAQ (reference sequence). The CDR3 consists of 20 residues. CDR3 sequence: CASSSQTGSSPLSGANVLTF. The CDR3 bases are TGTGCCAGCAGCTCACAAACAGGGAGTAGTCCACTCTCTGGGGCCAACGTCCTGACTTTC.

The chain has TRBV9 and TRBJ1-3, with D possibly being TRBD1 (5 bases). The CDR3 extends over 16 amino acids. Germline V gene lookup returns CDR1 SGDLS and CDR2 YYNGEE. Trimming pared 3 bases from V and 1 base from J, leaving 14 bases between. The CDR3 nucleotides are TGTGCCAGCAGCGCGGGAGCGGGGGAATCTGGAAACACCATATATTTT. It yields the protein CASSAGAGESGNTIYF.

The chain is built from TRBV12-3 or TRBV12-4 and TRBJ1-2; 8 nucleotides match TRBD1. The CDR3 consists of 15 residues. The V segment lost 7 bases and the J segment 0 bases; nucleotides outside the gene matches: 7. Here the CDR3 DNA reads TGTGCCAGCACCTCCCGGACAGGGACTAACTATGGCTACACCTTC. Translating gives CASTSRTGTNYGYTF.

This clonotype was found a few times. The chain couples TRBV5-6 to TRBJ2-3; perhaps TRBD2 as D (6 bases). V dropped 2 bases and J dropped 2 bases, with 12 bases sitting between them. This CDR3 comprises 15 residues. CDR1 is SGHDT and CDR2 is YYEEEE in the germline V gene. Written as DNA, the CDR3 is TGTGCCAGCAGCTTCCTTGGGACTGTCACAGATACGCAGTATTTT. Translating gives CASSFLGTVTDTQYF.

The chain couples TRBV7-9 to TRBJ2-3, with TRBD1 matching over 7 bases. With 3 bases clipped from V and 5 bases from J, the junction kept 5 bases outside the gene matches. From germline, CDR1 is SEHNR and CDR2 FQNEAQ (reference sequence). This CDR3 spans 14 amino acids. CDR3 amino acids: CASSFPTGRDTQYF. The CDR3 bases are TGTGCCAGCAGCTTTCCGACAGGGCGAGATACGCAGTATTTT.

There are a few counts of this clonotype. V is TRBV6-6 and J is TRBJ2-6, with D perhaps TRBD1 (5 bases). Germline lookup yields CDR1 MNHNY and CDR2 SVGAGI (reference sequence). V lost 7 bases, J lost 2 bases, and 9 bases lay in between. The CDR3 totals 14 residues. DNA of the CDR3: TGTGCCAGCACCCCAGGGACTGGGGCCAACGTCCTGACTTTC. It is translated as CASTPGTGANVLTF.

The chain links TRBV5-1 to TRBJ2-4, with 10 nucleotides matching TRBD1. The CDR3 length is 16 residues. The junction had 12 bases not matched to a gene; V was cut back by 4 bases and J by 8 bases. Germline CDR1 and CDR2: SGHRS and YFSETQ. CDR3 sequence (DNA): TGCGCCAGCAGCCCTGGGACAGGGGTCCGTGGAGACATTCAGTACTTC. Translated, it gives CASSPGTGVRGDIQYF.

The chain is built from TRBV9 and TRBJ2-4; a possible D gene is TRBD1 (5 bases). V gave up 6 bases and J gave up 5 bases, with 9 bases separating them. This CDR3 contains 12 residues. Per the germline V gene, CDR1 is SGDLS and CDR2 is YYNGEE. This chain's CDR3 is CASKGRENIQYF. In DNA form, the CDR3 reads TGTGCCAGCAAGGGCAGGGAAAACATTCAGTACTTC.

This clonotype was seen a handful of times. CDR3: CASSWDSQNTEAFF. CDR3 nucleotides: TGTGCCAGCAGCTGGGACAGCCAAAACACTGAAGCTTTCTTT. The chain recombines TRBV5-6 with TRBJ1-1, with 7 bases fitting TRBD1. CDR1 SGHDT and CDR2 YYEEEE come from the germline V gene. CDR3 length: 14 residues. After removal of 3 bases from V and 2 bases from J, the junction contained 4 bases not matched to a gene. Based on the CDR3 plus reference TRBV5-6 and TRBJ1-1, the full variable domain is DAGVTQSPTHLIKTRGQQVTLRCSPKSGHDTVSWYQQALGQGPQFIFQYYEEEERQRGNFPDRFSGHQFPNYSSELNVNALLLGDSALYLCASSWDSQNTEAFFGQGTRLTVV.

This clonotype was found a few times. This chain connects TRBV25-1 to TRBJ2-2; maybe TRBD2 (5 bases). V shed 6 bases and J shed 3 bases, with 17 bases lying between them. The CDR3 contains 16 residues. Germline assignment: CDR1 MGHDK and CDR2 SYGVNS. This chain's CDR3 is CASRSKADPHTGELFF. The CDR3 DNA reads TGTGCCAGCAGATCAAAAGCGGACCCCCACACCGGGGAGCTGTTTTTT.

A remark on this clonotype: The DNA is left out, because the CDR3 cannot be placed on it with certainty; the CDR3 is given as TCRdb lists it. The V call is TRBV7-6, the J call TRBJ2-7; no check of the table's D call, TRBD2, against the DNA was made. Both ends counted, the CDR3 spans 12 residues. Looked up from germline, CDR1 is SGHVS and CDR2 is FNYEAQ. CDR3 sequence: CASSYQWGGGNF.